The 17 T cell receptor beta chains in this list originate from one sample, sequenced in a study of technical replicates of blood from a few donors. Data came from immunoSEQ multiplex PCR; TCRdb stores just in-frame clones and leaves some out. The sample yields 90,000 to 100,000 clones, 96% seen once. Input material: T cells isolated from PBMCs. These TCRs come from a human donor in good health.

The chain combines TRBV7-2 with TRBJ1-5; no firm D call. This CDR3 is 13 amino acids long. Trimming took off 0 bases at V and 6 bases at J, with 6 bases between the two ends. Looked up from germline, CDR1 is SGHTA and CDR2 is FQGNSA. The chain's CDR3 is CASSLAPGQPQHF. CDR3 bases: TGTGCCAGCAGCTTAGCGCCGGGTCAGCCCCAGCATTTT.

The chain's CDR3 is CARRSGRQPQHF. CDR3 in DNA: TGTGCCAGAAGGTCAGGGCGTCAGCCCCAGCATTTT. This chain uses TRBV6-5 with TRBJ1-5; maybe TRBD1 (5 bases). Germline V lookup: CDR1 MNHEY, CDR2 SVGAGI. Trimming removed 9 bases from V and 6 bases from J, with 12 bases in between. This CDR3 is built from 12 residues.

This chain links TRBV5-1 with TRBJ1-1; 7 bases are shared with TRBD1. CDR3 length: 15 residues. Germline loops: CDR1 SGHRS, CDR2 YFSETQ. Losses at the gene ends were 3 bases for V and 1 base for J; bases not matched to a gene: 6. CDR3 loop: CASSSGQAGNTEAFF. The CDR3, as DNA: TGCGCCAGCAGCTCCGGACAGGCGGGGAACACTGAAGCTTTCTTT.

This chain links TRBV28 with TRBJ2-3; possible D gene TRBD2, 6 bases. The CDR3 is 13 amino acids. Germline V lookup: CDR1 MDHEN, CDR2 SYDVKM. Trimming cost V 7 bases and J 3 bases, with 11 bases left between them. CDR3 DNA: TGTGCCAGCATCAGACTAGGGACAGATACGCAGTATTTT. Translation: CASIRLGTDTQYF.

V usage is TRBV28 and J usage is TRBJ2-3; D might be TRBD1 (5 bases). Looked up from germline, CDR1 is MDHEN and CDR2 is SYDVKM. Trimming removed 8 bases from V and 2 bases from J, with 14 bases in between. The CDR3 runs 14 residues. In nucleotides, the CDR3 is TGTGCCAGCTCTAGGGGCCTATTCACAGATACGCAGTATTTT. It encodes CASSRGLFTDTQYF.

The V gene is TRBV10-3, the J gene TRBJ2-3; perhaps TRBD1 as D (7 bases). The CDR3 spans 15 residues. The germline V gene encodes CDR1 ENHRY and CDR2 SYGVKD. V lost 6 bases and J 3 bases, leaving 16 bases between the germline ends. CDR3 nucleotides: TGTGCCATCAGCAAACGGACAGGAGGGACAGATACGCAGTATTTT. It is translated as CAISKRTGGTDTQYF.

This rearrangement joins TRBV11-2 to TRBJ2-4, with a tentative D call TRBD1 (5 bases). CDR3 size: 13 residues. Germline V CDR1 and CDR2: SGHAT, FQNNGV. Trimming left V 9 bases short and J 9 bases short, with 18 bases between. CDR3 residues: CASLSIWGGIQYF. CDR3 sequence (DNA): TGTGCCAGTTTGTCCATTTGGGGCGGCATTCAGTACTTC.

The chain recombines TRBV6-5 with TRBJ2-5; tentative D call: TRBD2 (6 bases). The V gene's germline CDR1 is MNHEY and CDR2 SVGAGI. The CDR3 loop spans 15 amino acids. The V gene lost 4 bases and the J gene lost 1 base, with 13 bases spanning the gap. DNA for the CDR3: TGTGCCAGCAGTTCTAGCGTCCTACTCCAAGAGACCCAGTACTTC. Protein sequence: CASSSSVLLQETQYF.

The V gene is TRBV7-3, the J gene TRBJ2-1, with a tentative D call TRBD1 (5 bases). This CDR3 has 14 amino acids. Per germline, CDR1 SGHTA and CDR2 FQGTGA. V dropped 5 bases and J dropped 6 bases, with 14 bases sitting between them. The CDR3 here is CASSPLGASNEQFF. CDR3 DNA sequence: TGTGCCAGCAGCCCCCTTGGGGCGTCCAATGAGCAGTTCTTC.

V gene TRBV28 combines with J gene TRBJ1-3; TRBD1 matches at 8 bases. The germline CDR1 and CDR2 sequences are MDHEN and SYDVKM. The CDR3 loop spans 16 amino acids. J gave up 11 bases and V 5 bases, and 17 bases lay outside the gene matches. In nucleotides, the CDR3 is TGTGCCAGCAGTCTCCTGTCCCAGGGGGCGTTTAATCCCATATATTTT. Protein sequence: CASSLLSQGAFNPIYF.

V and J are TRBV14 and TRBJ2-7, with TRBD1 matching over 7 bases. After removal of 1 base from V and 2 bases from J, the junction contained 5 bases not matched to a gene. The germline V gene has CDR1 SGHDN and CDR2 FVKESK. This CDR3 has 15 residues. The CDR3 coding sequence is TGTGCCAGCAGCCAAGGACAGGGTACGGCCTACGAGCAGTACTTC. Its translation is CASSQGQGTAYEQYF.

The rearrangement links TRBV6-5 to TRBJ2-1, with 8 bases matching TRBD1. In germline, CDR1 is MNHEY, CDR2 SVGAGI. After removal of 6 bases from V and 0 bases from J, the junction contained 4 bases not matched to a gene. The length of the CDR3 is 15 residues. Here the CDR3 DNA reads TGTGCCAGCAGCACAACAGGGGGCTCCTACAATGAGCAGTTCTTC. It yields the protein CASSTTGGSYNEQFF.

The chain combines TRBV7-9 with TRBJ2-7; a weak D match, TRBD1 (5 bases). Germline CDR1 and CDR2: SEHNR and FQNEAQ (reference sequence). This CDR3 comprises 16 residues. Trimming cost V 5 bases and J 0 bases, with 17 bases left between them. CDR3 nucleotides: TGTGCCAGCAGCCGTACCGGACACCTCTCCTCCTACGAGCAGTACTTC. Amino acid sequence: CASSRTGHLSSYEQYF.

The CDR3 nucleotides are TGTGCCAGCAGTGACAGAGATACAGGGGGAAGGATAATCTACGAGCAGTACTTC. This translates into CASSDRDTGGRIIYEQYF. V and J are TRBV2 and TRBJ2-7, with TRBD1 matching 8 bases. This CDR3 spans 18 amino acids. Germline lookup yields CDR1 SNHLY and CDR2 FYNNEI. The trim removed 3 bases at V and 3 bases at J, leaving 16 bases unmatched.

The chain couples TRBV27 to TRBJ2-7; 7 bases agree with TRBD1. The germline gives CDR1 MNHEY, CDR2 SMNVEV (reference sequence). The V segment lost 4 bases and the J segment 5 bases; nucleotides outside the gene matches: 2. The CDR3 length is 12 residues. The CDR3 is CASSYRGHEQYF. In nucleotides, the CDR3 is TGTGCCAGCAGTTACAGGGGCCACGAGCAGTACTTC.

The chain couples TRBV4-2 to TRBJ1-1; possible D gene TRBD1, 6 bases. This CDR3 comprises 14 residues. From germline, CDR1 is LGHNA and CDR2 YNFKEQ. Trimming left V 0 bases short and J 5 bases short, with 10 bases between. The CDR3 reads CASSQDTGRTEAFF. DNA for the CDR3: TGTGCCAGCAGCCAAGACACAGGGAGAACTGAAGCTTTCTTT.

The rearrangement links TRBV7-9 to TRBJ2-1; 7 bases are shared with TRBD1. V dropped 0 bases and J dropped 5; count of bases not matched to a gene: 4. Germline V CDR1 and CDR2: SEHNR, FQNEAQ (reference sequence). The CDR3 consists of 15 residues. The CDR3, as DNA: TGTGCCAGCAGCTTAGCAGGGGGCACCAACAATGAGCAGTTCTTC. It translates to CASSLAGGTNNEQFF.